The TCR beta chain described here comes from a study of human T cells and chemical hapten exposure. Study results and caveats: TCRs exceeding 1 in 1000 frequency stayed unchanged with DPC sensitization.

Many counts were recorded for this clonotype. Its antigen remains unknown. TCRdb re-called the RACE reads through MiXCR, storing one row per CDR3 protein. This table holds 280,000 or so distinct CDR3 sequences, roughly 7.7% found once. Noted time point: pre-sensitization, week 0. The treatment was: therapeutic diphenylcyclopropenone sensitization with weekly scalp DPC. The CDR3 is 13 residues long. The V gene lost 1 base and the J gene lost 3 bases, with 9 bases spanning the gap. Germline V gene data show CDR1 as SQVTM and CDR2 as ANQGSEA. The source is a man between 18 and 29 years old with alopecia areata. Some clones in this sample may be carry-over from other donors' samples. The source was whole blood, collected in connection with sensitization to the hapten diphenylcyclopropenone (DPC). The V gene is TRBV29-1, the J gene TRBJ1-2; unclear D gene. CDR3 bases: TGCAGCGTTGAAGGGCAGACTGACTATGGCTACACCTTC. Its translation: CSVEGQTDYGYTF.